One sample yielded the 8 T cell receptor beta chains listed below, sequenced in a study of cytomegalovirus exposure and HLA in healthy donors. The primer mix had 60 Vbeta and 13 Jbeta primers. Using immunoSEQ multiplex PCR, the repertoire was profiled, and TCRdb retains in-frame clones only, with some absent. The table lists approximately 110,000 clones, about 74% of them singletons. The specimen sequenced was PBMCs. These receptors all come from a woman aged 45-65 years in good health and CMV-seropositive.

In this sample, this clone turned up a few times. The CDR3 here is CASSSGGKGDTQYF. The CDR3 nucleotides read TGTGCCAGCTCTAGCGGGGGTAAAGGAGATACGCAGTATTTT. The gene calls are TRBV28 and TRBJ2-3; 10 bases line up with TRBD2. V shed 8 bases, J shed 5 bases, and the junction held 7 bases outside the gene matches. The CDR3 length is 14 residues. The germline V gene encodes CDR1 MDHEN and CDR2 SYDVKM.

A few counts support this clone. CDR3: CASSQRGSTGELFF. The CDR3 coding sequence is TGCGCCAGCAGCCAAAGGGGGAGTACCGGGGAGCTGTTTTTT. J is TRBJ2-2 and V is TRBV4-3, with D possibly being TRBD1 (6 bases). Between the trimmed V and J ends, which lost 2 bases and 5 bases, there was a span of 9 bases. Germline lookup yields CDR1 LGHNA and CDR2 YSLEER. The CDR3 contains 14 residues.

This CDR3 reads CASSSPGQGAQEQYF. The CDR3 nucleotides read TGTGCCAGCAGCTCCCCGGGACAGGGGGCGCAGGAGCAGTACTTC. The rearrangement joins TRBV28 to TRBJ2-7, with TRBD1 matching 12 bases. Germline V gene sequence: CDR1 MDHEN, CDR2 SYDVKM. This CDR3 is built from 15 residues. The V gene end was trimmed by 6 bases and the J gene end by 7 bases; junction bases not matched to a gene: 10.

V is TRBV6-1 and J is TRBJ2-4; 8 positions agree with TRBD1. This CDR3 spans 16 amino acids. V dropped 4 bases and J dropped 0; count of bases not matched to a gene: 5. Germline V gene lookup returns CDR1 MNHNS and CDR2 SASEGT. The CDR3 region is CASSGTGTLAKNIQYF. CDR3 nucleotides: TGTGCCAGCAGTGGGACAGGGACCCTAGCCAAAAACATTCAGTACTTC.

This clone was found once. The rearrangement links TRBV28 to TRBJ2-4; TRBD1 might be the D (6 bases). This CDR3 is 17 amino acids long. The V and J ends lost 2 bases and 1 base respectively, with 15 bases between them. Looked up from germline, CDR1 is MDHEN and CDR2 is SYDVKM. CDR3 DNA sequence: TGTGCCAGCAGTTTAATCTTCCCTCAGGGGGCCAAAAACATTCAGTACTTC. Translated: CASSLIFPQGAKNIQYF.

The rearrangement links TRBV5-1 to TRBJ2-6; D is perhaps TRBD1 (7 bases). This CDR3 is 22 amino acids long. With 4 bases removed from V and 0 bases from J, the gap between germline ends came to 29 bases. CDR1 is SGHRS and CDR2 is YFSETQ in the germline V gene. The CDR3 sequence is CASSTRRHRQGLIDSGANVLTF. CDR3 DNA: TGCGCCAGCAGCACACGACGACATCGACAGGGACTCATTGACTCTGGGGCCAACGTCCTGACTTTC.

Here the CDR3 DNA reads TGTGCCAGCAGCCCCCACGGGACAGCCCTGGGCGAGCAGTACTTC. It yields the protein CASSPHGTALGEQYF. The chain recombines TRBV7-2 with TRBJ2-7; 7 bases fit TRBD1. This CDR3 is 15 amino acids long. J lost 6 bases, V lost 5 bases, and 13 bases had no gene match. CDR1 is SGHTA and CDR2 is FQGNSA in the germline V gene.

This chain links TRBV9 with TRBJ1-2; D unclear. Trimming pared 8 bases from V and 4 bases from J, leaving 24 bases between. From germline, CDR1 is SGDLS and CDR2 YYNGEE. The length of the CDR3 is 16 residues. CDR3 sequence reads: CASSQVTGKIFYGYTF. CDR3 coding DNA: TGTGCCAGTTCTCAAGTCACCGGGAAAATATTCTATGGCTACACCTTC. The whole variable domain, filled in from reference TRBV9 and TRBJ1-2, reads DSGVTQTPKHLITATGQRVTLRCSPRSGDLSVYWYQQSLDQGLQFLIQYYNGEERAKGNILERFSAQQFPDLHSELNLSSLELGDSALYFCASSQVTGKIFYGYTFGSGTRLTVV.